A single sample is the source of the 2 T cell receptor beta chains below, sequenced in a study of spatial heterogeneity in lung cancer. Study results and caveats: Within tumors, counts of expanded alpha and beta TCRs tracked tumor mutation counts.

One entry per CDR3 protein, called by TCRdb with MiXCR from the 5' RACE reads. The sample shows approximately 8,800 distinct CDR3 sequences, 12% of them seen only once. Time point defined: sample taken at primary tumor resection. These receptors lack a known antigen. The sequenced sample was lung tumor tissue, obtained at surgery. Every receptor here comes from a male donor with early-stage non-small cell lung cancer.

Points on this clonotype: The library was prepared for alpha chains; this beta chain is a stray read, so its frequency means little. The chain couples TRBV28 to TRBJ2-5; perhaps TRBD2 as D (5 bases). The CDR3 extends over 15 amino acids. The V gene lost 2 bases and the J gene lost 1 base, with 11 bases spanning the gap. The V gene's germline CDR1 is MDHEN and CDR2 SYDVKM. The CDR3 loop is CASSLGRDIQETQYF. CDR3 coding DNA: TGTGCCAGCAGTTTAGGGAGAGACATCCAAGAGACCCAGTACTTC.

This clonotype was found many times. In a library made to pick up alpha chains, this beta chain is a stray read with a size that means little. The rearrangement links TRBV20-1 to TRBJ2-3, with TRBD2 matching 7 bases. V dropped 3 bases and J dropped 2; count of bases not matched to a gene: 8. There are 15 residues in the CDR3. Germline V lookup: CDR1 DFQATT, CDR2 SNEGSKA (reference sequence). The CDR3 loop is CSASASSGPTDTQYF. CDR3 sequence (DNA): TGCAGTGCTAGCGCCTCTAGCGGACCCACAGATACGCAGTATTTT.